These 8 T cell receptor beta chains came from one sample sequenced in a study of T cell responses to AZD1222 COVID-19 vaccine. Assay: immunoSEQ multiplex PCR; the TCRdb copy retains only in-frame clones and omits some. The sample has roughly 130,000 clones, approximately 94% seen once; the top ten hold roughly 7%. The source was peripheral blood, collected on day 0 of AZD1222 vaccination. Every receptor here comes from an adult in good health.

The chain combines TRBV19 with TRBJ2-1; 10 nucleotides align to TRBD2. With V trimmed by 6 bases and J by 7 bases, 9 bases remained unmatched. The CDR3 consists of 15 residues. CDR1 is LNHDA, CDR2 SQIVND, per germline (reference sequence). CDR3 DNA: TGTGCCAGTAGAACGCTAGCGGGAGATGGGAATGAGCAGTTCTTC. It is translated as CASRTLAGDGNEQFF.

This rearrangement joins TRBV18 to TRBJ2-5, with 7 bases lining up with TRBD1. The germline V gene has CDR1 KGHSH and CDR2 LQKENI. This CDR3 contains 14 residues. With 6 bases clipped from V and 2 bases from J, the junction kept 6 bases outside the gene matches. The CDR3 here is CASSPRQGQETQYF. The CDR3, as DNA: TGTGCCAGCTCCCCCCGACAGGGACAAGAGACCCAGTACTTC. Supplemented by reference TRBV18 and TRBJ2-5, the full variable domain reads NAGVMQNPRHLVRRRGQEARLRCSPMKGHSHVYWYRQLPEEGLKFMVYLQKENIIDESGMPKERFSAEFPKEGPSILRIQQVVRGDSAAYFCASSPRQGQETQYFGPGTRLLVL.

The chain links TRBV6-2 or TRBV6-3 to TRBJ2-1; a weak D match, TRBD2 (5 bases). Germline V CDR1 and CDR2: MNHEY, SVGEGT. This CDR3 has 14 amino acids. V was pared by 5 bases and J by 6 bases, with 14 bases between. CDR3 in DNA: TGTGCCAGCAGTGGTACGCGGGTGGCCAATGAGCAGTTCTTC. Residues: CASSGTRVANEQFF.

The chain recombines TRBV7-6 with TRBJ2-1; D remains unclear. Between the trimmed V and J ends, which lost 5 bases and 7 bases, there was a span of 12 bases. The CDR3 is 13 amino acids. CDR1 is SGHVS and CDR2 is FNYEAQ in the germline V gene. CDR3 region: CASSRVPSNEQFF. The DNA for the CDR3 is TGTGCCAGCAGCCGGGTCCCGTCGAATGAGCAGTTCTTC.

This chain uses TRBV27 with TRBJ1-2; D is perhaps TRBD1 (6 bases). CDR3 length: 15 amino acids. The V and J ends lost 6 bases and 1 base respectively, with 15 bases between them. The V gene's germline CDR1 is MNHEY and CDR2 SMNVEV (reference sequence). The DNA of the CDR3 is TGTGCCAGCAGCCCGAGCGGGGGCCTTAACTATGGCTACACCTTC. Its translation: CASSPSGGLNYGYTF.

The chain joins TRBV7-9 to TRBJ2-7; 13 bases match TRBD2. The CDR3 has 15 residues. After removal of 5 bases from V and 4 bases from J, the junction contained 5 bases not matched to a gene. Germline CDR1 reads SEHNR; CDR2 reads FQNEAQ (reference sequence). The CDR3 DNA reads as TGTGCCAGCAGCCCCACTAGCGGGAGGGCGTACGAGCAGTACTTC. Amino acid sequence: CASSPTSGRAYEQYF.

The rearrangement links TRBV7-9 to TRBJ1-2; 7 bases line up with TRBD1. The CDR3 has 15 amino acids. Germline assignment: CDR1 SEHNR and CDR2 FQNEAQ (reference sequence). With V trimmed by 3 bases and J by 3 bases, 7 bases remained unmatched. CDR3 bases: TGTGCCAGCAGCTTTGGTGTGACAGGGTACTATGGCTACACCTTC. This codes for CASSFGVTGYYGYTF.

CDR3 nucleotides: TGTGCCACCAGCAGAGAACCCCCGCAAGCAGCGGCGAGCTCCTACAATGAGCAGTTCTTC. Translating gives CATSREPPQAAASSYNEQFF. This rearrangement joins TRBV15 to TRBJ2-1; perhaps TRBD2 as D (5 bases). Trimming took off 0 bases at V and 0 bases at J, with 21 bases between the two ends. Germline CDR1 reads LNHNV; CDR2 reads YYDKDF (reference sequence). The CDR3 loop spans 20 amino acids. The full variable domain, completed using reference TRBV15 and TRBJ2-1, is DAMVIQNPRYQVTQFGKPVTLSCSQTLNHNVMYWYQQKSSQAPKLLFHYYDKDFNNEADTPDNFQSRRPNTSFCFLDIRSPGLGDTAMYLCATSREPPQAAASSYNEQFFGPGTRLTVL.